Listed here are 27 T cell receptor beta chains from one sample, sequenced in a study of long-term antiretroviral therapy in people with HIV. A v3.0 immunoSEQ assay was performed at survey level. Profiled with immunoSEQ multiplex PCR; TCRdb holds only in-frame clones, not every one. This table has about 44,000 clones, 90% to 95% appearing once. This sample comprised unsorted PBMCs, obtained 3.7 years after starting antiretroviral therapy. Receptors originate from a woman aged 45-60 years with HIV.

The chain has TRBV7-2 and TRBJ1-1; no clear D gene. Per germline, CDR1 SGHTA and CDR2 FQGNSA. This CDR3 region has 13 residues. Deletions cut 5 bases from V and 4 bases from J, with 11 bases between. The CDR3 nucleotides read TGTGCCAGCAGCGGGCGAATGGGCACTGAAGCTTTCTTT. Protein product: CASSGRMGTEAFF.

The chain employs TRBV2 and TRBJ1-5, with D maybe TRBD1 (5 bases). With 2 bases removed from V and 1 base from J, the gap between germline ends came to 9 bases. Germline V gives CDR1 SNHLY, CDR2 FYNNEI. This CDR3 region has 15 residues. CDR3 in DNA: TGTGCCAGCAGTGAACGAGGGGTAAGCAATCAGCCCCAGCATTTT. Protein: CASSERGVSNQPQHF. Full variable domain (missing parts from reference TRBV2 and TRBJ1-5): EPEVTQTPSHQVTQMGQEVILRCVPISNHLYFYWYRQILGQKVEFLVSFYNNEISEKSEIFDDQFSVERPDGSNFTLKIRSTKLEDSAMYFCASSERGVSNQPQHFGDGTRLSIL.

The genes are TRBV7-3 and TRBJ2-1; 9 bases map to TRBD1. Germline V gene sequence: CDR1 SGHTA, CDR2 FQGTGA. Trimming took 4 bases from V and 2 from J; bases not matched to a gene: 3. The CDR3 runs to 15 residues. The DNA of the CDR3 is TGTGCCAGCAGCTCTACAGGGGGCCCCTACAATGAGCAGTTCTTC. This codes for CASSSTGGPYNEQFF.

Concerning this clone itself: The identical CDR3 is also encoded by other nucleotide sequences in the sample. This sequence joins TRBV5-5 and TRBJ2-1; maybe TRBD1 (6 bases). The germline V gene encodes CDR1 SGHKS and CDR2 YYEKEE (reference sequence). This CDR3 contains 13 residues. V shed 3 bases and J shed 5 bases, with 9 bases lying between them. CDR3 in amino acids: CASSWGPDNEQFF. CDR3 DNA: TGTGCCAGCAGCTGGGGGCCCGACAATGAGCAGTTCTTC.

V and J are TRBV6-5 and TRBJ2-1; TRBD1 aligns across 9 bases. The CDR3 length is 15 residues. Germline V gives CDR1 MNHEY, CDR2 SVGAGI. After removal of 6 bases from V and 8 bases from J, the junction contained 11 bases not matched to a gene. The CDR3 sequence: CASSRPGQGTDEQFF. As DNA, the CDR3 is TGTGCCAGCAGCAGACCGGGACAGGGTACCGATGAGCAGTTCTTC.

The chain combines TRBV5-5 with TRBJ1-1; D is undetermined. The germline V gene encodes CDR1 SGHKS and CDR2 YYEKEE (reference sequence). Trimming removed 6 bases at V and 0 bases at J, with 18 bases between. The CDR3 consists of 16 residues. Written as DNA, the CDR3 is TGTGCCAGCACCTTTTCCGGTACAGTTATGAACACTGAAGCTTTCTTT. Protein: CASTFSGTVMNTEAFF.

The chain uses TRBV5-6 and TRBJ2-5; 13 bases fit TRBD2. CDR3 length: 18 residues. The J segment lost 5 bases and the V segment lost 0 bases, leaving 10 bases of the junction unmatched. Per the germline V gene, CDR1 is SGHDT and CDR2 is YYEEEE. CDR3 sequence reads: CASSLALSTSGGAETQYF. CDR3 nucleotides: TGTGCCAGCAGCTTGGCCCTCTCTACTAGCGGGGGGGCTGAGACCCAGTACTTC.

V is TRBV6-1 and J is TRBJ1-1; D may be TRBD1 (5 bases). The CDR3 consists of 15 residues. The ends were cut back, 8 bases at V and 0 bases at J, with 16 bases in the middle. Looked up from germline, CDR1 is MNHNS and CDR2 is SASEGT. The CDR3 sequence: CASWAGLRMNTEAFF. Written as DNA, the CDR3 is TGTGCCAGCTGGGCGGGGCTAAGAATGAACACTGAAGCTTTCTTT.

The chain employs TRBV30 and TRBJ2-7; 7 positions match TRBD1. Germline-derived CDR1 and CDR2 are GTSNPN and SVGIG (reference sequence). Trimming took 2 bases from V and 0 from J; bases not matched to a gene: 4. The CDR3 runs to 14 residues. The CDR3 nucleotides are TGTGCCTGGAGTACACAGGGGATCTCCTACGAGCAGTACTTC. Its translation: CAWSTQGISYEQYF.

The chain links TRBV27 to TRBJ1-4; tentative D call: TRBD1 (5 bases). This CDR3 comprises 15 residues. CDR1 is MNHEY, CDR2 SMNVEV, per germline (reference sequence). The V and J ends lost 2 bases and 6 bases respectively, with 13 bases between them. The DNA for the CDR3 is TGTGCCAGCAGTTTAAGCAGGGACTTTGATGAAAAACTGTTTTTT. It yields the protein CASSLSRDFDEKLFF.

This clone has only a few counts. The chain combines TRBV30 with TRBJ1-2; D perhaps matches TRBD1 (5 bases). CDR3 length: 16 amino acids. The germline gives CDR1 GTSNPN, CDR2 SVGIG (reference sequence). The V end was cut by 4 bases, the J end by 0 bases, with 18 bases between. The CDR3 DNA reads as TGTGCCTGGATCCAATGGGGGGGAATAACTAACTATGGCTACACCTTC. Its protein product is CAWIQWGGITNYGYTF.

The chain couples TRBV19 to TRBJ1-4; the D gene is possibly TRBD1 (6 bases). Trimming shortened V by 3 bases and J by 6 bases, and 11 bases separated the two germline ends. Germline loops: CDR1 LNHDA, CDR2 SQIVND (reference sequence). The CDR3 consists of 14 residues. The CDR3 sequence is CASSMGTPYEKLFF. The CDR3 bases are TGTGCCAGTAGTATGGGGACACCGTATGAAAAACTGTTTTTT.

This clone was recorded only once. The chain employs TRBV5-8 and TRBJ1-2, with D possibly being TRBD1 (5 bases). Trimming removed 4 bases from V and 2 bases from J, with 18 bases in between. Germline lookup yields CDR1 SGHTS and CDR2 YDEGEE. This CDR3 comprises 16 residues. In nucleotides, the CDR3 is TGTGCCAGCAGCCCCCGGGGCGGGGAACGGAACTATGGCTACACCTTC. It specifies CASSPRGGERNYGYTF.

The CDR3 spells CASTQWAGATNEKLFF. The CDR3 region has the DNA TGTGCCAGCACCCAGTGGGCTGGGGCAACTAATGAAAAACTGTTTTTT. The V and J genes are TRBV7-9 and TRBJ1-4; D uncertain. V was clipped by 7 bases and J by 0 bases, with 15 bases between them. The germline CDR1 and CDR2 sequences are SEHNR and FQNEAQ (reference sequence). There are 16 residues in the CDR3.

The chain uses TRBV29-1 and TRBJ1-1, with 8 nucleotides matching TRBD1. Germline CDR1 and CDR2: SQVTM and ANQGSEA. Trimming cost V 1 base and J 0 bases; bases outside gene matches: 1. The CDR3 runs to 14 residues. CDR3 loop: CSVEGTGLNTEAFF. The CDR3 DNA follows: TGCAGCGTTGAAGGGACAGGGCTGAACACTGAAGCTTTCTTT.

The CDR3 bases are TGTGCCAGCTCACCCGACAGGGGGCCCTACGAGCAGTACTTC. Its translation: CASSPDRGPYEQYF. The genes are TRBV18 and TRBJ2-7, with 10 bases fitting TRBD1. V shed 3 bases and J 2 bases; nucleotides not matched to a gene: 1. Germline V gives CDR1 KGHSH, CDR2 LQKENI. The CDR3 has 14 amino acids.

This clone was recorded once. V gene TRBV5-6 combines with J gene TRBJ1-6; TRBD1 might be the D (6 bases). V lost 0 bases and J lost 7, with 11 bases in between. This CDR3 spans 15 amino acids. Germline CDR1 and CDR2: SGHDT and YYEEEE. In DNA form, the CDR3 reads TGTGCCAGCAGCTTGGTCTCCAGGGGCAATTCACCCCTCCACTTT. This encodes CASSLVSRGNSPLHF.

The CDR3, as DNA: TGTGCCAGCAGTGAGCAGGCCTACGAGCAGTACTTC. Residues: CASSEQAYEQYF. This chain links TRBV25-1 with TRBJ2-7; D remains ambiguous. This CDR3 comprises 12 residues. Germline-derived CDR1 and CDR2 are MGHDK and SYGVNS. The ends were cut back, 3 bases at V and 2 bases at J, with 5 bases in the middle.

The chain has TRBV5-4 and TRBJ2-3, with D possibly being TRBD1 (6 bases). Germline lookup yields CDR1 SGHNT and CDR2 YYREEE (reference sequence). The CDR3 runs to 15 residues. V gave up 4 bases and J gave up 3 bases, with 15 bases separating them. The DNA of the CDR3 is TGTGCCAGCAGCCGGGATGGGGGCGGGACAGATACGCAGTATTTT. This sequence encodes CASSRDGGGTDTQYF.

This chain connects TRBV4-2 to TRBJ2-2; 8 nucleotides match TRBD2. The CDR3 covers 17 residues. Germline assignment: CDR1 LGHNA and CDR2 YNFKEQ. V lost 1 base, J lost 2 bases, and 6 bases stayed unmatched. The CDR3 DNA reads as TGTGCCAGCAGCCAAGCGGGGGGGGCCTCCAACACCGGGGAGCTGTTTTTT. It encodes CASSQAGGASNTGELFF.

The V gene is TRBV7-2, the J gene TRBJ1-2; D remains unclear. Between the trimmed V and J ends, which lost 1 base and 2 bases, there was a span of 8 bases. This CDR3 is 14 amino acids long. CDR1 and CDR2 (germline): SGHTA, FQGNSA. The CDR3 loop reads CASSLGGRNYGYTF. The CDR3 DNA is TGTGCCAGCAGCTTAGGAGGGAGGAACTATGGCTACACCTTC.

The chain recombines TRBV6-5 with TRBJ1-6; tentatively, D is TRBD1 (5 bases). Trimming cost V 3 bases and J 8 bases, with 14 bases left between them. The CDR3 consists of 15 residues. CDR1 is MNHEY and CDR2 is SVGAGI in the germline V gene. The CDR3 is CASSYFVKGDSPLHF. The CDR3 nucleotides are TGTGCCAGCAGTTATTTCGTAAAAGGGGATTCACCCCTCCACTTT.

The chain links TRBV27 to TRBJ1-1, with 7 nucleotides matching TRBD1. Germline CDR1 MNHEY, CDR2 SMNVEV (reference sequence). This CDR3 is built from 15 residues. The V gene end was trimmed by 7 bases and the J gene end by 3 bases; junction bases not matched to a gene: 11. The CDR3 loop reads CASTSSGGWDTEAFF. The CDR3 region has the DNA TGTGCCAGCACTAGTTCAGGGGGTTGGGACACTGAAGCTTTCTTT.

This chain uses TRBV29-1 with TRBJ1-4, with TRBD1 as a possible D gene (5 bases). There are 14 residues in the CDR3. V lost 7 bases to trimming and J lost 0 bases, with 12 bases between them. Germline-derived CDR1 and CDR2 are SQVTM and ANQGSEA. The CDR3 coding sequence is TGCAGCGCCTGTCAGGGCACAACTAATGAAAAACTGTTTTTT. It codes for CSACQGTTNEKLFF.

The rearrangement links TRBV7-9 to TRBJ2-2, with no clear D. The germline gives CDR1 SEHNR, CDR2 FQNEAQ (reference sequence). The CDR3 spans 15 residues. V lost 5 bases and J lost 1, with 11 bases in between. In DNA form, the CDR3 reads TGTGCCAGCAGCGGACGGATTTTGAACACCGGGGAGCTGTTTTTT. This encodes CASSGRILNTGELFF.

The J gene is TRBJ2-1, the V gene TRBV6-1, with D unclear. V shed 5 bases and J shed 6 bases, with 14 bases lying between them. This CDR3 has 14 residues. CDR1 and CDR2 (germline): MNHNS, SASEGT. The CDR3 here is CASSLGFEPNEQFF. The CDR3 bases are TGTGCCAGCAGTCTGGGATTCGAACCCAATGAGCAGTTCTTC.

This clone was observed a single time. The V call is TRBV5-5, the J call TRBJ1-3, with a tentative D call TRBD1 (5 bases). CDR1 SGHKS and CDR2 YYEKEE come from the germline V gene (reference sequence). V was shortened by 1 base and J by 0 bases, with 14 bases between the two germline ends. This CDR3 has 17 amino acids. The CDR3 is CASSLRGSGDSGNTIYF. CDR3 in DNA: TGTGCCAGCAGCTTGAGGGGCAGTGGAGACTCTGGAAACACCATATATTTT.